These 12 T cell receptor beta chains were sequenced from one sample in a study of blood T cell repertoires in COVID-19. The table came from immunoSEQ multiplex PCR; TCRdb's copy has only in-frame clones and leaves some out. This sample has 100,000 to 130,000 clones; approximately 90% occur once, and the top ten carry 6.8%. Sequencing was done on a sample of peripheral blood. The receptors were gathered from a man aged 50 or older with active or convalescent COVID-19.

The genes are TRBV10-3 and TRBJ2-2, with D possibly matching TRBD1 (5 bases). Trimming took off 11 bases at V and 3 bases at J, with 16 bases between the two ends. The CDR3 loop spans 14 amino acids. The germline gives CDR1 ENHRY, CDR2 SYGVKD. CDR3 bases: TGTGCCTCCAGGGTGGGTTGGGACACCGGGGAGCTGTTTTTT. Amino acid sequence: CASRVGWDTGELFF.

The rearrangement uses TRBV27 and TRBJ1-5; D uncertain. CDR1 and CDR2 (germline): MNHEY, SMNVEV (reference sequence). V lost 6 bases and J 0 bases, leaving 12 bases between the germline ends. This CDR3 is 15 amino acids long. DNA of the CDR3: TGTGCCAGCAGACCTCGGACTTATAGCAATCAGCCCCAGCATTTT. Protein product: CASRPRTYSNQPQHF.

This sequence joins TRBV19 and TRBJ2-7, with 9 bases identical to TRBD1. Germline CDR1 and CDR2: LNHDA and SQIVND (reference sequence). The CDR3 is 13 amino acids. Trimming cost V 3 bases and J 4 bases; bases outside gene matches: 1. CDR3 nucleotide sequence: TGTGCCAGTAGTATGGACAGGGGTTACGAGCAGTACTTC. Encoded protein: CASSMDRGYEQYF. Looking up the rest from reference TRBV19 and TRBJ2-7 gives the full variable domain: DGGITQSPKYLFRKEGQNVTLSCEQNLNHDAMYWYRQDPGQGLRLIYYSQIVNDFQKGDIAEGYSVSREKKESFPLTVTSAQKNPTAFYLCASSMDRGYEQYFGPGTRLTVT.

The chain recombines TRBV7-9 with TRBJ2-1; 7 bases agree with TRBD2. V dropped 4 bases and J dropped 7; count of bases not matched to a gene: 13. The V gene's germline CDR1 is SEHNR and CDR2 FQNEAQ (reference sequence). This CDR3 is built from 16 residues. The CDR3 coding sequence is TGTGCCAGCAGCTCCATCCGGGACTACTCCCTGAATGAGCAGTTCTTC. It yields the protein CASSSIRDYSLNEQFF.

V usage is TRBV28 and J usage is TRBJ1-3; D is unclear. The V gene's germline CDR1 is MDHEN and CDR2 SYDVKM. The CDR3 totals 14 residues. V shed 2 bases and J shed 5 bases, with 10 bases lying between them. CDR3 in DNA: TGTGCCAGCAGTTTAGAGGCGGCCCGAAACACCATATATTTT. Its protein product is CASSLEAARNTIYF.

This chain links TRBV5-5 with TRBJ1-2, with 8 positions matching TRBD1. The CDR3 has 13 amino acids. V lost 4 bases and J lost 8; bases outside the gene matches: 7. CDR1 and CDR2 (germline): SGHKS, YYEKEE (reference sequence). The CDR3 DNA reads TGTGCCAGCAGCCTCTGGACAGGGCAGGGCTACACCTTC. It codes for CASSLWTGQGYTF.

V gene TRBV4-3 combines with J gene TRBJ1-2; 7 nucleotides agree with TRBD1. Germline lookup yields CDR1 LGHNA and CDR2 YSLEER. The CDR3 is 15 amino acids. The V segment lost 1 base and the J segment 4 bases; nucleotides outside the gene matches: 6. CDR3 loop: CASSQGRTGIYGYTF. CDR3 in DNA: TGCGCCAGCAGCCAAGGAAGGACAGGCATCTATGGCTACACCTTC.

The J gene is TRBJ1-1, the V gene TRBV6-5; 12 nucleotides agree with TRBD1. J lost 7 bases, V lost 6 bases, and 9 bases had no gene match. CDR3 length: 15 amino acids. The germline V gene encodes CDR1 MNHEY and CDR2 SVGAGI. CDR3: CASRLRDRGLGEAFF. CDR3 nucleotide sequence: TGTGCCAGCAGACTCCGGGACAGGGGGCTTGGTGAAGCTTTCTTT.

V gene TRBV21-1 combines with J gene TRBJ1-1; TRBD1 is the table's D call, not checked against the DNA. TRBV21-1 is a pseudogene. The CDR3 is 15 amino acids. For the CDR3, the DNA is TGTGCCAGCAGCAAACGCCAGGGGGGAGATAATGAAGCTTTCTTT. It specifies CASSKRQGGDNEAFF.

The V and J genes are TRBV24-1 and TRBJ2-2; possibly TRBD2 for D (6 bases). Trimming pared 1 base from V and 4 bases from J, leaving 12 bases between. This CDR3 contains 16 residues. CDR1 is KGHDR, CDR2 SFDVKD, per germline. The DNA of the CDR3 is TGTGCCACCAGTGATTTAGGCCGGGGAGGCACCGGGGAGCTGTTTTTT. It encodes CATSDLGRGGTGELFF.

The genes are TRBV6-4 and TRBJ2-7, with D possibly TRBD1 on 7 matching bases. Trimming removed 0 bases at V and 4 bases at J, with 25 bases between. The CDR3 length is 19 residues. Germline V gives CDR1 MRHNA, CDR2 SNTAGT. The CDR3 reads CASSDSVEGEGGSLYEQYF. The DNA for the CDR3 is TGTGCCAGCAGTGACTCGGTGGAGGGGGAAGGGGGCAGTTTGTACGAGCAGTACTTC.

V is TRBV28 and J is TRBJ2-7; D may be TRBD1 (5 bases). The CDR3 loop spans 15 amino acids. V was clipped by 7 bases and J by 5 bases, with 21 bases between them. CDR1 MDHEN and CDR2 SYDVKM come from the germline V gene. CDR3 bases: TGTGCCAGCACCCCACAGGTTCCCCTCTATGACGAGCAGTACTTC. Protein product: CASTPQVPLYDEQYF. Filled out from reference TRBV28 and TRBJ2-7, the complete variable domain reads DVKVTQSSRYLVKRTGEKVFLECVQDMDHENMFWYRQDPGLGLRLIYFSYDVKMKEKGDIPEGYSVSREKKERFSLILESASTNQTSMYLCASTPQVPLYDEQYFGPGTRLTVT.